The 22 T cell receptor beta chains below come from one sample, sequenced in a study of cytomegalovirus exposure and HLA in healthy donors. The primer mix had 60 Vbeta and 13 Jbeta primers. Produced via immunoSEQ multiplex PCR; TCRdb's table is partial and in-frame only. The repertoire has more than 95,000 clones, 70% to 85% of them found once; the top ten carry around 4.9%. Material: PBMCs. These receptors were taken from a man in his fifties or sixties in good health and CMV-seropositive.

The rearrangement uses TRBV30 and TRBJ2-7; D is perhaps TRBD1 (6 bases). V was clipped by 0 bases and J by 3 bases, with 15 bases between them. This CDR3 region has 15 residues. Germline V gene data show CDR1 as GTSNPN and CDR2 as SVGIG (reference sequence). The CDR3, as DNA: TGTGCCTGGAGTGTAAAGGGGCAAGGGGGCTACGAGCAGTACTTC. Protein sequence: CAWSVKGQGGYEQYF. The full variable domain, in which reference TRBV30 and TRBJ2-7 provide the parts outside the CDR3, is SQTIHQWPATLVQPVGSPLSLECTVEGTSNPNLYWYRQAAGRGLQLLFYSVGIGQISSEVPQNLSASRPQDRQFILSSKKLLLSDSGFYLCAWSVKGQGGYEQYFGPGTRLTVT.

This clone appeared a few times. The chain combines TRBV19 with TRBJ1-5; weak D call: TRBD1 (5 bases). There are 15 residues in the CDR3. V gave up 3 bases and J gave up 6 bases, with 15 bases separating them. Germline assignment: CDR1 LNHDA and CDR2 SQIVND (reference sequence). The CDR3, as DNA: TGTGCCAGTAGTATGTATGGCAGGGCGGTTCAGCCCCAGCATTTT. Translating it yields CASSMYGRAVQPQHF. Combining the CDR3 with reference TRBV19 and TRBJ1-5 gives the whole variable domain DGGITQSPKYLFRKEGQNVTLSCEQNLNHDAMYWYRQDPGQGLRLIYYSQIVNDFQKGDIAEGYSVSREKKESFPLTVTSAQKNPTAFYLCASSMYGRAVQPQHFGDGTRLSIL.

The chain has TRBV19 and TRBJ1-5, with 8 bases matching TRBD1. Germline CDR1 LNHDA, CDR2 SQIVND (reference sequence). The CDR3 spans 13 residues. The V segment lost 8 bases and the J segment 4 bases; nucleotides outside the gene matches: 4. Here the CDR3 DNA reads TGTGCCAGTCAGGACAGGGAAAATCAGCCCCAGCATTTT. This sequence encodes CASQDRENQPQHF.

J is TRBJ2-2 and V is TRBV7-2; 8 nucleotides match TRBD1. V lost 2 bases to trimming and J lost 8 bases; unmatched junction nucleotides: 7. The CDR3 is 15 amino acids. Per the germline V gene, CDR1 is SGHTA and CDR2 is FQGNSA. The CDR3 loop reads CASSLQDRAFGELFF. CDR3 coding DNA: TGTGCCAGCAGCTTACAGGACAGGGCCTTTGGGGAGCTGTTTTTT. The variable domain in full, with the rest retrieved from reference TRBV7-2 and TRBJ2-2, is GAGVSQSPSNKVTEKGKDVELRCDPISGHTALYWYRQSLGQGLEFLIYFQGNSAPDKSGLPSDRFSAERTGGSVSTLTIQRTQQEDSAVYLCASSLQDRAFGELFFGEGSRLTVL.

This clone was found a few times. The chain combines TRBV4-3 with TRBJ2-7, with 7 nucleotides matching TRBD2. Germline V gene data show CDR1 as LGHNA and CDR2 as YSLEER. Trimming removed 0 bases from V and 6 bases from J; junction bases left unmatched: 2. The CDR3 totals 13 residues. The DNA for the CDR3 is TGCGCCAGCAGCCAAGAGGGGGGGGTCGAGCAGTACTTC. Protein product: CASSQEGGVEQYF.

This chain uses TRBV14 with TRBJ1-1; D ambiguous. The CDR3 runs to 13 residues. V was cut by 2 bases and J by 5 bases, with 9 bases left in between. Germline V CDR1 and CDR2: SGHDN, FVKESK. The CDR3 spells CASSQRRETEAFF. CDR3 bases: TGTGCCAGCAGCCAAAGGAGGGAAACTGAAGCTTTCTTT. The variable domain in full, with the rest retrieved from reference TRBV14 and TRBJ1-1, is EAGVTQFPSHSVIEKGQTVTLRCDPISGHDNLYWYRRVMGKEIKFLLHFVKESKQDESGMPNNRFLAERTGGTYSTLKVQPAELEDSGVYFCASSQRRETEAFFGQGTRLTVV.

The genes are TRBV6-6 and TRBJ2-5; TRBD1 matches 9 bases. The CDR3 is made up of 15 amino acids. With 6 bases clipped from V and 6 bases from J, the junction kept 11 bases outside the gene matches. Germline V gene lookup returns CDR1 MNHNY and CDR2 SVGAGI (reference sequence). The CDR3 here is CASSPGQGTSKTQYF. DNA of the CDR3: TGTGCCAGCAGCCCGGGACAGGGAACTTCTAAGACCCAGTACTTC.

The chain is built from TRBV4-3 and TRBJ1-1; the match to TRBD1 covers 10 bases. The V segment lost 3 bases and the J segment 4 bases; nucleotides outside the gene matches: 2. CDR1 is LGHNA, CDR2 YSLEER, per germline. The CDR3 contains 14 residues. In DNA, the CDR3 is TGCGCCAGCAGCCAGGGACAGGGGTTCACTGAAGCTTTCTTT. This translates into CASSQGQGFTEAFF.

Of note for this clone: At one end the junction does not follow the germline gene, possibly because of a read error. V and J are TRBV4-1 and TRBJ2-2; a weak D match, TRBD2 (5 bases). This CDR3 has 16 amino acids. Germline V gene lookup returns CDR1 MGHRA and CDR2 YSYEKL. The CDR3 sequence is CASRQGRDANTGELFF. CDR3 in DNA: TGCGCCAGCAGACAAGGGAGAGACGCGAACACCGGGGAGCTGTTTTTT.

The rearrangement uses TRBV7-9 and TRBJ1-3, with TRBD1 as a possible D gene (5 bases). The CDR3 extends over 15 amino acids. V gave up 5 bases and J gave up 3 bases, with 14 bases separating them. In germline, CDR1 is SEHNR, CDR2 FQNEAQ (reference sequence). This CDR3 reads CASSTRGQGGNTIYF. The CDR3 DNA follows: TGTGCCAGCAGCACCCGCGGACAAGGTGGAAACACCATATATTTT.

V gene TRBV7-9 combines with J gene TRBJ2-2, with 8 bases that match TRBD1. From germline, CDR1 is SEHNR and CDR2 FQNEAQ (reference sequence). The CDR3 runs to 16 residues. V lost 5 bases to trimming and J lost 4 bases; unmatched junction nucleotides: 9. The CDR3 is CASSAGQGLGTGELFF. CDR3 coding DNA: TGTGCCAGCAGCGCCGGACAGGGCCTAGGCACCGGGGAGCTGTTTTTT.

J is TRBJ2-1 and V is TRBV29-1, with TRBD2 matching 10 bases. Germline V gene lookup returns CDR1 SQVTM and CDR2 ANQGSEA. This CDR3 has 17 amino acids. V lost 4 bases, J lost 7 bases, and 16 bases stayed unmatched. CDR3 bases: TGCAGCGTTGGCAGGATCCGGAGCGGGGGGGGATTAAATGAGCAGTTCTTC. This translates into CSVGRIRSGGGLNEQFF.

The CDR3 protein is CASSQDGGSGVQYF. Written as DNA, the CDR3 is TGTGCCAGCAGCCAAGATGGGGGCAGCGGGGTGCAGTACTTC. The V call is TRBV14, the J call TRBJ2-5, with D perhaps TRBD2 (7 bases). The germline CDR1 and CDR2 sequences are SGHDN and FVKESK. The V end lost 0 bases, the J end lost 11 bases, and 16 bases lay between the germline ends. This CDR3 has 14 residues. The entire variable domain, with the rest obtained from reference TRBV14 and TRBJ2-5, is as follows: EAGVTQFPSHSVIEKGQTVTLRCDPISGHDNLYWYRRVMGKEIKFLLHFVKESKQDESGMPNNRFLAERTGGTYSTLKVQPAELEDSGVYFCASSQDGGSGVQYFGPGTRLLVL.

This clone was detected only a few times. The chain carries TRBV9 and TRBJ2-3; D ambiguous. Germline assignment: CDR1 SGDLS and CDR2 YYNGEE. Trimming removed 4 bases from V and 0 bases from J, with 9 bases in between. The CDR3 consists of 14 residues. The CDR3 loop reads CASSYFASTDTQYF. The CDR3 DNA sequence: TGTGCCAGCAGCTACTTCGCCAGCACAGATACGCAGTATTTT.

This chain joins TRBV28 and TRBJ1-4, with D perhaps matching TRBD1 (5 bases). The CDR3 is made up of 14 amino acids. The V gene's germline CDR1 is MDHEN and CDR2 SYDVKM. Trimming pared 6 bases from V and 8 bases from J, leaving 16 bases between. In nucleotides, the CDR3 is TGTGCCAGCAGCTCCGGGACGGGAGGGGAAAAACTGTTTTTT. Amino acid sequence: CASSSGTGGEKLFF. The full variable domain, rest sourced from reference TRBV28 and TRBJ1-4, is DVKVTQSSRYLVKRTGEKVFLECVQDMDHENMFWYRQDPGLGLRLIYFSYDVKMKEKGDIPEGYSVSREKKERFSLILESASTNQTSMYLCASSSGTGGEKLFFGSGTQLSVL.

The CDR3, as DNA: TGTGCCAGCACTCCTGCAGGGGGCTACGAGACCCAGTACTTC. Encoded protein: CASTPAGGYETQYF. V and J are TRBV28 and TRBJ2-5, with 8 bases that match TRBD1. CDR1 and CDR2 from the germline V gene are MDHEN and SYDVKM. This CDR3 is 14 amino acids long. J lost 5 bases, V lost 7 bases, and 9 bases had no gene match.

The chain employs TRBV10-3 and TRBJ2-7; weak D call: TRBD1 (6 bases). Trimming removed 9 bases from V and 2 bases from J, with 14 bases in between. CDR3 length equals 13 residues. Germline V lookup: CDR1 ENHRY, CDR2 SYGVKD. The CDR3 region is CAIGRQGTYEQYF. The CDR3 DNA sequence: TGTGCCATTGGTCGGCAGGGGACCTACGAGCAGTACTTC.

The chain recombines TRBV5-6 with TRBJ1-2; the D gene is possibly TRBD1 (5 bases). The CDR3 has 13 amino acids. From germline, CDR1 is SGHDT and CDR2 YYEEEE. The ends were cut back, 0 bases at V and 3 bases at J, with 6 bases in the middle. The CDR3 DNA follows: TGTGCCAGCAGCTTGGGGGGGGACTATGGCTACACCTTC. Translation gives CASSLGGDYGYTF.

The CDR3 protein is CASSQEGGRGNTGELFF. The DNA for the CDR3 is TGCGCCAGCAGCCAAGAAGGCGGGAGAGGGAACACCGGGGAGCTGTTTTTT. The chain combines TRBV4-3 with TRBJ2-2, with 7 bases fitting TRBD2. The germline V gene has CDR1 LGHNA and CDR2 YSLEER. This CDR3 has 17 amino acids. V shed 0 bases and J 1 base; nucleotides not matched to a gene: 5.

V and J are TRBV28 and TRBJ2-2, with 9 bases matching TRBD1. CDR3 length: 13 residues. The germline V gene has CDR1 MDHEN and CDR2 SYDVKM. V trimming: 6 bases; J trimming: 6 bases; junction bases outside the gene matches: 2. CDR3 residues: CASSRQGAGELFF. CDR3 in DNA: TGTGCCAGCAGCCGACAGGGGGCCGGGGAGCTGTTTTTT. The full variable domain, rest sourced from reference TRBV28 and TRBJ2-2, is DVKVTQSSRYLVKRTGEKVFLECVQDMDHENMFWYRQDPGLGLRLIYFSYDVKMKEKGDIPEGYSVSREKKERFSLILESASTNQTSMYLCASSRQGAGELFFGEGSRLTVL.

The chain's CDR3 is CASSPPDRMGEKLFF. The CDR3 DNA is TGTGCCAGCTCACCCCCCGACAGGATGGGAGAAAAACTGTTTTTT. V gene TRBV18 combines with J gene TRBJ1-4; D possibly corresponds to TRBD1 (6 bases). The CDR3 totals 15 residues. Germline V gene sequence: CDR1 KGHSH, CDR2 LQKENI. Trimming took off 3 bases at V and 8 bases at J, with 16 bases between the two ends.

The CDR3 sequence is CASSLAIADQYF. The CDR3 nucleotides read TGTGCCAGCAGCTTAGCCATTGCGGACCAGTACTTC. The rearrangement joins TRBV11-2 to TRBJ2-5; D ambiguous. Germline CDR1 is SGHAT and CDR2 is FQNNGV. Trimming removed 1 base from V and 10 bases from J, with 10 bases in between. The CDR3 loop spans 12 amino acids.